Listed below are T cell receptor beta chains from one sample, sequenced in a study of CD4 and CD8 cells across lung adenocarcinoma regions. TCRdb itself ran the PCR reads through MiXCR, one entry per CDR3 protein. The table has around 20,000 distinct CDR3 sequences, about half seen once. Sequenced material: CD8+ T cells from the center of a lung tumor. The source is a female donor with lung adenocarcinoma. The CD4 and CD8 labels of this study may be unreliable. CDR3s include the opening cysteine and the closing phenylalanine or tryptophan.

>TRBV6-5
CASSSPGTKQFF
>TRBV6-5
CASSYRQAPSGAYVLNF
>TRBV6-1
CASSASPGGVNEQFF
>TRBV12-3/TRBV12-4
CASRVGCFYNQPQHF
>TRBV6-5
CASSYSGTQYF
>TRBV27
CASTSWRDRGTETQYF
>TRBV6-4
CASSVGGGTYNEQFF
>TRBV6-1
CASSGPGTGPNEQFF
>TRBV6-2/TRBV6-3
CASRLVGETQYF
>TRBV10-1
CASSEGGLAENEQFF
>TRBV6-1
CASSPRRGCGTDIQYF
>TRBV3-1
CASSQAGQETQYF
>TRBV10-1
CAGSGGRERDTQYF
>TRBV6-1
CASIVGTSSYNEQFF
>TRBV27
CASSLEASLWGGYTF
>TRBV6-1
CASRPKEGVSSDEQYF
>TRBV27
CASKWRGGQETQYF
>TRBV6-5
CASSYAPDRPNTEAFF
>TRBV9
CASSVVGQIQETQFF
>TRBV30
CAWQANSYNEQFF
>TRBV27
CASSWTGGDTGKQFF
>TRBV7-2
CASSLEFRTGELFF
>TRBV5-1
CASSLGLGTSGTDEQFF
>TRBV27
CASSFLTATDTQYF
>TRBV6-5
CASSYAGGGDEKLFF
>TRBV7-2
CASSLGDYFGNEQFF
>TRBV11-2
CASSFVGSYNEQFF
>TRBV7-3
CASSSTGTLNTGELFF
>TRBV6-5
CASSYWTDSTDSVAFF
>TRBV6-1
CASSDSLNTEAFF
>TRBV11-3
CASREAGQGRDQKIQYF
>TRBV6-2/TRBV6-3
CASRVIQAGRTDAQFF
>TRBV20-1
CSARDRASGDIQYF
>TRBV4-3
CASSLGLARNEQFF
>TRBV10-1
CASSRDRSYEQYF
>TRBV6-1
CASRPGTGEQFF
>TRBV27
CASTSWRGTGTDTQYF
>TRBV6-1
CASSRDPDQETQYF
>TRBV27
CASSSWTEETQYF
>TRBV6-8
CASGNRDRGLHEQYF
>TRBV27
CAGRGGGEEHTQYF
>TRBV6-5
CASSYSNPGAAEQYF
>TRBV6-5
CASSPQGNEQFF
>TRBV6-1
CASSEGGGDYNEQFF
>TRBV6-1
CASSGLGQGITDTQYF
>TRBV4-1
CASSQAGTICF
>TRBV12-3/TRBV12-4
CASTDSGGHNEQFF